Presented here are 6 T cell receptor beta chains from one specimen sequenced in a study of naive and memory T cell subsets. Ligated cDNA underwent four rounds of PCR with nested alpha and beta constant region primers and SP2. TCRdb fed the UMI-ligation and nested PCR reads into MiXCR, producing one record per CDR3 protein. The table includes tens of thousands of distinct CDR3 sequences, roughly 11% detected once. Treatment reported: skin biopsy from PPD injection site in Mantoux-positive individual. TCR cDNA received a 3' ligated oligonucleotide that carried a UMI. Here the sequenced sample was skin, taken from a tuberculin skin test site. The receptors shown here come from an adult in good health.

This clonotype has a count of ten or more. The chain carries TRBV20-1 and TRBJ1-1, with no clear D. CDR3 length equals 10 residues. Germline V CDR1 and CDR2: DFQATT, SNEGSKA (reference sequence). V was cut by 5 bases and J by 3 bases, with 4 bases left in between. The CDR3 sequence is CSARHTEAFF. CDR3 coding DNA: TGCAGTGCTCGGCACACTGAAGCTTTCTTT.

This clonotype was picked up a small number of times. The chain employs TRBV6-5 and TRBJ2-7; D not certain. From germline, CDR1 is MNHEY and CDR2 SVGAGI. V was shortened by 2 bases and J by 0 bases, with 8 bases between the two germline ends. The CDR3 length is 14 residues. CDR3 loop: CASSYGRTSYEQYF. CDR3 DNA: TGTGCCAGCAGTTACGGCAGAACCTCCTACGAGCAGTACTTC.

This clonotype was detected only once. The rearrangement joins TRBV27 to TRBJ2-1; 9 bases line up with TRBD1. V shed 5 bases and J 5 bases; nucleotides not matched to a gene: 10. This CDR3 has 16 residues. Germline assignment: CDR1 MNHEY and CDR2 SMNVEV (reference sequence). The CDR3 DNA reads as TGTGCCAGCAGTATGGCCGGGACAGGGATAAACAATGAGCAGTTCTTC. Protein sequence: CASSMAGTGINNEQFF.

In this sample, this clonotype turned up many times. This CDR3 reads CATSRAGTSGRYEQYF. Written as DNA, the CDR3 is TGTGCCACCAGCAGAGCCGGGACTAGCGGGAGGTACGAGCAGTACTTC. J is TRBJ2-7 and V is TRBV15; 15 nucleotides align to TRBD2. Per germline, CDR1 LNHNV and CDR2 YYDKDF (reference sequence). V shed 1 base and J 4 bases; nucleotides not matched to a gene: 2. This CDR3 has 16 residues.

This clonotype was observed many times. The chain joins TRBV19 to TRBJ2-3, with 8 nucleotides matching TRBD1. The CDR3 length is 15 residues. Trimming removed 6 bases from V and 2 bases from J; junction bases left unmatched: 7. Germline CDR1 reads LNHDA; CDR2 reads SQIVND (reference sequence). In DNA, the CDR3 is TGTGCCAGTAGGACAGGGGACGTGGCCACAGATACGCAGTATTTT. Encoded protein: CASRTGDVATDTQYF.

This clonotype was counted at least ten times. The J gene is TRBJ1-1, the V gene TRBV29-1, with D possibly being TRBD1 (6 bases). The germline V and J ends were trimmed by 4 bases and 4 bases, with 7 bases remaining between them. Germline CDR1 is SQVTM and CDR2 is ANQGSEA. The CDR3 consists of 11 residues. CDR3 region: CSVAGVTEAFF. CDR3 nucleotide sequence: TGCAGCGTTGCAGGGGTCACTGAAGCTTTCTTT.